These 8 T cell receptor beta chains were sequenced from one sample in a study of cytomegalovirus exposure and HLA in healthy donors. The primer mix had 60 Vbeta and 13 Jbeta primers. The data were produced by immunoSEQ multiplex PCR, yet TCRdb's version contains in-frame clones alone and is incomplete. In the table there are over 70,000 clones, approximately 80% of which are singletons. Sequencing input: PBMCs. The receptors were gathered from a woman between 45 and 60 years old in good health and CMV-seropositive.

CDR3 amino acids: CASSGGGYNEQFF. The CDR3 coding sequence is TGTGCCAGCAGCGGCGGGGGATACAATGAGCAGTTCTTC. The chain employs TRBV5-4 and TRBJ2-1; the match to TRBD2 covers 7 bases. Per the germline V gene, CDR1 is SGHNT and CDR2 is YYREEE (reference sequence). The V gene end was trimmed by 4 bases and the J gene end by 4 bases; junction bases not matched to a gene: 2. The CDR3 is 13 amino acids.

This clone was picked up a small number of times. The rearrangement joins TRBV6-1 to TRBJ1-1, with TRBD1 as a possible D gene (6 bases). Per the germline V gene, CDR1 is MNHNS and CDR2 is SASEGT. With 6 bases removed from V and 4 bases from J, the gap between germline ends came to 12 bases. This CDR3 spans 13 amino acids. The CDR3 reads CASRDRFFTEAFF. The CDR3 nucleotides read TGTGCCAGCAGGGACAGATTCTTCACTGAAGCTTTCTTT.

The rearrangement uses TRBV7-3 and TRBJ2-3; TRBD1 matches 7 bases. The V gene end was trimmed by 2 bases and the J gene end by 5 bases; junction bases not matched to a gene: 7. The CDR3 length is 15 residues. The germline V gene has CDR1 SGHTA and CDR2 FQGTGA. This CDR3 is CASSLGDRAKDTQYF. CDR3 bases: TGTGCCAGCAGCTTAGGGGACAGAGCCAAAGATACGCAGTATTTT.

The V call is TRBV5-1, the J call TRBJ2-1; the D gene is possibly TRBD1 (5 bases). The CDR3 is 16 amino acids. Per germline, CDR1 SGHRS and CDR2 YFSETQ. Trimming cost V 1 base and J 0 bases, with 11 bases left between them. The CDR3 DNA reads TGCGCCAGCAGCTTGATGGGGCCGAGCTCCTACAATGAGCAGTTCTTC. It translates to CASSLMGPSSYNEQFF.

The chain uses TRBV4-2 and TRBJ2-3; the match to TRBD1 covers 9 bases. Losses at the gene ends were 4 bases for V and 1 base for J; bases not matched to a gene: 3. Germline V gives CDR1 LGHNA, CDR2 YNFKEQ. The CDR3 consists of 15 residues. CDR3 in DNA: TGTGCCAGCAGCCTTGGGACAGGGCGCACAGATACGCAGTATTTT. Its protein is CASSLGTGRTDTQYF.

CDR3 bases: TGTGCCAGTACCCCATCGAGACTAGCGGGAGGGGGAATTGAGCAGTTCTTC. This gives the protein CASTPSRLAGGGIEQFF. V and J are TRBV19 and TRBJ2-1; 14 nucleotides align to TRBD2. After removal of 7 bases from V and 9 bases from J, the junction contained 14 bases not matched to a gene. Germline CDR1 reads LNHDA; CDR2 reads SQIVND (reference sequence). The CDR3 covers 17 residues.

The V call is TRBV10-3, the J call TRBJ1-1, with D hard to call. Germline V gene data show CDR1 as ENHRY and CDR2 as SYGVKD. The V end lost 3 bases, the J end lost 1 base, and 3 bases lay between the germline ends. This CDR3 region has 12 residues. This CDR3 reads CAISEANTEAFF. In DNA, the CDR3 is TGTGCCATCAGTGAAGCGAACACTGAAGCTTTCTTT.

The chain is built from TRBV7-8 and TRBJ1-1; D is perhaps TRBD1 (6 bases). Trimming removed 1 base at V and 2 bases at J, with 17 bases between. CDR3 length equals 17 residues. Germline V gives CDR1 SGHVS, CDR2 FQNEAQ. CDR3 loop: CASSLGGGRRKNTEAFF. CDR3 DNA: TGTGCCAGCAGCTTAGGCGGGGGGCGGCGGAAAAACACTGAAGCTTTCTTT.